The 20 T cell receptor beta chains listed next were all sequenced from one sample in a study of beta chain features in type 1 diabetes. Expressed TCRB transcripts were sequenced because the isolated RNA had all been reverse transcribed beforehand. Some clones are missing from TCRdb's copy, which holds only in-frame ones; the method was immunoSEQ multiplex PCR. The sample contains 860,000 or so clones, 15% to 20% of which appear only once. Sample: naive CD4+ T cells from blood. These TCRs come from a woman aged 18-30 years in good health.

This clone was seen only a few times. The genes are TRBV5-4 and TRBJ2-4; no clear D. This CDR3 has 14 amino acids. Germline V gene lookup returns CDR1 SGHNT and CDR2 YYREEE (reference sequence). Trimming removed 0 bases at V and 2 bases at J, with 6 bases between. The CDR3 nucleotides read TGTGCCAGCAGCTTGGCGGCTACCAAAAACATTCAGTACTTC. Its translation is CASSLAATKNIQYF.

V gene TRBV7-8 combines with J gene TRBJ2-1, with 9 bases identical to TRBD1. The germline V gene has CDR1 SGHVS and CDR2 FQNEAQ. V gave up 5 bases and J gave up 6 bases; unmatched junction bases: 5. CDR3 length: 14 residues. CDR3 DNA: TGTGCCAGCAGCCCCCGGGACAGGGTCAATGAGCAGTTCTTC. It encodes CASSPRDRVNEQFF.

V gene TRBV4-2 combines with J gene TRBJ2-3; 9 bases are shared with TRBD2. After removal of 11 bases from V and 0 bases from J, the junction contained 9 bases not matched to a gene. This CDR3 has 15 amino acids. Germline CDR1 and CDR2: LGHNA and YNFKEQ. CDR3 sequence (DNA): TGTGCCTCTCGGCGGGGGGGCGCTAGCACAGATACGCAGTATTTT. Protein sequence: CASRRGGASTDTQYF.

This clone was seen a few times. The chain carries TRBV10-2 and TRBJ1-5; unclear D gene. The CDR3 is made up of 14 amino acids. Looked up from germline, CDR1 is WSHSY and CDR2 is SAAADI. Trimming removed 6 bases from V and 4 bases from J, with 13 bases in between. The CDR3 region is CASRGAAANQPQHF. The DNA for the CDR3 is TGCGCCAGCAGGGGCGCGGCCGCTAATCAGCCCCAGCATTTT.

J is TRBJ2-6 and V is TRBV5-1; 8 bases match TRBD1. The CDR3 runs to 15 residues. In germline, CDR1 is SGHRS, CDR2 YFSETQ. V lost 5 bases, J lost 4 bases, and 5 bases stayed unmatched. For the CDR3, the DNA is TGCGCCAGCAGGGACAGGGCGTCGGGGGCCAACGTCCTGACTTTC. Translating it yields CASRDRASGANVLTF.

The chain has TRBV6-6 and TRBJ1-2; no reliable D call. Trimming took off 0 bases at V and 8 bases at J, with 10 bases between the two ends. Germline CDR1 is MNHNY and CDR2 is SVGAGI (reference sequence). This CDR3 contains 13 residues. CDR3 loop: CASSYSTNWGYTF. The CDR3 nucleotides read TGTGCCAGCAGTTACTCAACTAACTGGGGCTACACCTTC.

This chain joins TRBV27 and TRBJ1-2; 7 bases match TRBD1. Looked up from germline, CDR1 is MNHEY and CDR2 is SMNVEV (reference sequence). This CDR3 region has 13 residues. Unmatched junction bases numbered 3, after V lost 4 bases and J lost 4 bases. This chain's CDR3 is CASSSRDSYGYTF. The CDR3 DNA reads TGTGCCAGCAGTTCCCGGGACAGCTATGGCTACACCTTC.

The chain recombines TRBV7-3 with TRBJ2-1; D remains unclear. The germline V gene encodes CDR1 SGHTA and CDR2 FQGTGA. The CDR3 spans 13 residues. V was clipped by 1 base and J by 3 bases, with 4 bases between them. In DNA form, the CDR3 reads TGTGCCAGCAGCTTAAACAACTACAATGAGCAGTTCTTC. As protein: CASSLNNYNEQFF. Drawing the rest from reference TRBV7-3 and TRBJ2-1, the complete variable domain is GAGVSQTPSNKVTEKGKYVELRCDPISGHTALYWYRQSLGQGPEFLIYFQGTGAADDSGLPNDRFFAVRPEGSVSTLKIQRTERGDSAVYLCASSLNNYNEQFFGPGTRLTVL.

This clone showed up just a few times. The chain links TRBV15 to TRBJ2-2, with 10 bases lining up with TRBD1. V shed 5 bases, J shed 4 bases, and the junction held 4 bases outside the gene matches. The germline gives CDR1 LNHNV, CDR2 YYDKDF (reference sequence). This CDR3 is 15 amino acids long. The chain's CDR3 is CATSGQGGGTGELFF. DNA of the CDR3: TGTGCCACCAGCGGACAGGGGGGTGGCACCGGGGAGCTGTTTTTT.

The chain is built from TRBV11-2 and TRBJ2-5; no firm D call. The germline V and J ends were trimmed by 0 bases and 5 bases, with 4 bases remaining between them. Germline values: CDR1 SGHAT, CDR2 FQNNGV. CDR3 length: 12 amino acids. The CDR3 spells CASSLEEETQYF. The CDR3 DNA reads TGTGCCAGCAGCTTAGAGGAGGAGACCCAGTACTTC. The full variable domain, in which reference TRBV11-2 and TRBJ2-5 provide the parts outside the CDR3, is EAGVAQSPRYKIIEKRQSVAFWCNPISGHATLYWYQQILGQGPKLLIQFQNNGVVDDSQLPKDRFSAERLKGVDSTLKIQPAKLEDSAVYLCASSLEEETQYFGPGTRLLVL.

Regarding this clone: A much larger clone sits a single nucleotide away, making a read error possible. Other DNA sequences in this sample translate to the same CDR3. The chain uses TRBV11-3 and TRBJ2-2; no reliable D call. The CDR3 is made up of 12 amino acids. In germline, CDR1 is SGHNT, CDR2 YENEEA. Trimming stripped 5 bases from V and 2 bases from J, with 3 bases between. CDR3 region: CASSLNTGELFF. The CDR3 DNA reads TGTGCCAGCAGCCTTAACACCGGGGAGCTGTTTTTT.

The chain recombines TRBV9 with TRBJ2-2; either TRBD1 or TRBD2 may fit D (5 bases each). The CDR3 loop spans 16 amino acids. CDR1 and CDR2 (germline): SGDLS, YYNGEE. Trimming stripped 0 bases from V and 2 bases from J, with 11 bases between. The CDR3 region has the DNA TGTGCCAGCAGCGTAGTAACAGGAGGAAACACCGGGGAGCTGTTTTTT. Amino acid sequence: CASSVVTGGNTGELFF.

This chain connects TRBV7-2 to TRBJ1-2, with D hard to call. CDR1 and CDR2 (germline): SGHTA, FQGNSA. This CDR3 comprises 11 residues. Trimming took 2 bases from V and 7 from J, leaving 5 bases between them. The CDR3 reads CASSLRSGYTF. CDR3 nucleotides: TGTGCCAGCAGCTTACGGTCTGGCTACACCTTC.

The rearrangement joins TRBV5-6 to TRBJ2-3; the D gene is possibly TRBD2 (5 bases). CDR1 is SGHDT and CDR2 is YYEEEE in the germline V gene. This CDR3 has 17 residues. V lost 0 bases and J lost 2, with 16 bases in between. This chain's CDR3 is CASSLGPGKRSTDTQYF. The CDR3 region has the DNA TGTGCCAGCAGCTTGGGGCCCGGGAAGCGGTCCACAGATACGCAGTATTTT.

This chain links TRBV29-1 with TRBJ2-5; 7 nucleotides agree with TRBD2. Germline CDR1 reads SQVTM; CDR2 reads ANQGSEA. CDR3 size: 12 residues. J gave up 1 base and V 5 bases, and 1 base lay outside the gene matches. The CDR3 bases are TGCAGCGTTTTAGCGGGCCAAGAGACCCAGTACTTC. Its protein product is CSVLAGQETQYF.

The genes are TRBV27 and TRBJ2-7; D is perhaps TRBD1 or TRBD2 (5 bases each). V lost 3 bases and J lost 4, with 16 bases in between. CDR3 length equals 15 residues. Germline V gene data show CDR1 as MNHEY and CDR2 as SMNVEV (reference sequence). The CDR3 DNA sequence: TGTGCCAGCAGTTTTGTCGGGACCCAAAGTTACGAGCAGTACTTC. Translated, it gives CASSFVGTQSYEQYF.

In this sample, this clone turned up a few times. Its ends do not fully match the called genes, so a read error is possible. J is TRBJ2-1 and V is TRBV28, with 15 bases fitting TRBD2. Germline CDR1 and CDR2: MDHEN and SYDVKM. This CDR3 comprises 21 residues. DNA of the CDR3: TGTGCCAGCAGCTTATGGCGTACATCGGGACTAGCGGGAGGTAGTGCCGATGAGCAGTTCTTC. This encodes CASSLWRTSGLAGGSADEQFF.

V gene TRBV19 combines with J gene TRBJ2-2; D may be TRBD2 (6 bases). V lost 1 base and J lost 5, with 11 bases in between. The CDR3 covers 15 residues. Germline V gene sequence: CDR1 LNHDA, CDR2 SQIVND (reference sequence). In DNA, the CDR3 is TGTGCCAGTAGTATAGGCGGGGCTCGGACCGGGGAGCTGTTTTTT. Protein sequence: CASSIGGARTGELFF. Supplemented by reference TRBV19 and TRBJ2-2, the full variable domain reads DGGITQSPKYLFRKEGQNVTLSCEQNLNHDAMYWYRQDPGQGLRLIYYSQIVNDFQKGDIAEGYSVSREKKESFPLTVTSAQKNPTAFYLCASSIGGARTGELFFGEGSRLTVL.

The rearrangement joins TRBV15 to TRBJ2-7; 9 bases are shared with TRBD1. The V segment lost 8 bases and the J segment 0 bases; nucleotides outside the gene matches: 8. This CDR3 has 15 residues. The germline gives CDR1 LNHNV, CDR2 YYDKDF (reference sequence). CDR3 loop: CATGSGTGSSYEQYF. In DNA form, the CDR3 reads TGTGCCACCGGGAGCGGGACAGGGAGCTCCTACGAGCAGTACTTC.

V is TRBV11-2 and J is TRBJ2-6; D uncertain. Germline loops: CDR1 SGHAT, CDR2 FQNNGV. There are 14 residues in the CDR3. V lost 5 bases and J 5 bases, leaving 10 bases between the germline ends. CDR3: CASSPPPRANVLTF. The CDR3 DNA reads TGTGCCAGCAGCCCCCCCCCAAGGGCCAACGTCCTGACTTTC. Full variable domain (remainder filled in from reference TRBV11-2 and TRBJ2-6): EAGVAQSPRYKIIEKRQSVAFWCNPISGHATLYWYQQILGQGPKLLIQFQNNGVVDDSQLPKDRFSAERLKGVDSTLKIQPAKLEDSAVYLCASSPPPRANVLTFGAGSRLTVL.